The 21 T cell receptor beta chains in this list originate from one sample, sequenced in a study of cytomegalovirus exposure and HLA in healthy donors. PCR used 60 Vbeta primers and 13 Jbeta primers. TCRdb keeps only in-frame clones here, not all; method: immunoSEQ multiplex PCR. The sample shows over 130,000 clones, over 75% of them seen only once. The sample taken for sequencing was PBMCs. Receptor source: a man in his forties or fifties in good health and CMV-seronegative.

The CDR3 DNA follows: TGTGCCAGCAGTTTTGCCAGGGCCGAGACTGAAGCTTTCTTT. Its translation is CASSFARAETEAFF. The chain links TRBV27 to TRBJ1-1; the D gene is possibly TRBD1 (5 bases). The germline V gene has CDR1 MNHEY and CDR2 SMNVEV (reference sequence). The ends were cut back, 3 bases at V and 5 bases at J, with 13 bases in the middle. The CDR3 runs 14 residues.

This clone was counted only a few times. V gene TRBV7-9 combines with J gene TRBJ1-2; no clear D gene. The germline V and J ends were trimmed by 4 bases and 3 bases, with 9 bases remaining between them. This CDR3 is built from 13 residues. Germline V lookup: CDR1 SEHNR, CDR2 FQNEAQ (reference sequence). The CDR3 sequence is CASSSDSYYGYTF. The CDR3 DNA reads TGTGCCAGCAGCTCGGACTCCTACTATGGCTACACCTTC.

With respect to this clone: Its ends do not fully match the called genes, so a read error is possible. The chain couples TRBV7-8 to TRBJ2-5; TRBD2 matches at 13 bases. The CDR3 is 15 amino acids. Germline V gene data show CDR1 as SGHVS and CDR2 as FQNEAQ. This chain's CDR3 is CASSVAGTSGTGRYF. In nucleotides, the CDR3 is TGTGCCAGCAGCGTAGCCGGGACTAGCGGGACCGGGCGGTACTTC.

V usage is TRBV30 and J usage is TRBJ1-1, with D unclear. The CDR3 extends over 13 amino acids. Germline V gives CDR1 GTSNPN, CDR2 SVGIG (reference sequence). Trimming left V 4 bases short and J 2 bases short, with 11 bases between. As DNA, the CDR3 is TGTGCCTGGAATGAACAGCTTAACACTGAAGCTTTCTTT. Translating gives CAWNEQLNTEAFF.

Notes on this clone: Additional DNA sequences in this sample encode the identical CDR3. The gene calls are TRBV2 and TRBJ2-1; D is possibly TRBD1 (6 bases). The V and J ends lost 6 bases and 12 bases respectively, with 18 bases between them. Germline CDR1 is SNHLY and CDR2 is FYNNEI. The CDR3 has 13 residues. CDR3 nucleotides: TGTGCCAGCAGAAATGGACAGTACGTACCGCAGTTCTTC. Encoded protein: CASRNGQYVPQFF. Full variable domain (remainder filled in from reference TRBV2 and TRBJ2-1): EPEVTQTPSHQVTQMGQEVILRCVPISNHLYFYWYRQILGQKVEFLVSFYNNEISEKSEIFDDQFSVERPDGSNFTLKIRSTKLEDSAMYFCASRNGQYVPQFFGPGTRLTVL.

The V call is TRBV7-9, the J call TRBJ1-2; D remains ambiguous. Trimming stripped 3 bases from V and 6 bases from J, with 17 bases between. The CDR3 is 15 residues long. Per germline, CDR1 SEHNR and CDR2 FQNEAQ (reference sequence). The CDR3: CASSLAGFSLDGYTF. The CDR3 DNA reads TGTGCCAGCAGCTTGGCGGGATTCAGTCTTGATGGCTACACCTTC.

The V gene is TRBV10-2, the J gene TRBJ2-3; possibly TRBD1 for D (6 bases). Germline CDR1 WSHSY, CDR2 SAAADI. Trimming cost V 2 bases and J 6 bases, with 12 bases left between them. The CDR3 runs to 14 residues. Written as DNA, the CDR3 is TGCGCCAGCAGTGAGCTAGACAGGATTGATACGCAGTATTTT. The encoded protein is CASSELDRIDTQYF.

This clone was found a few times. The chain joins TRBV27 to TRBJ2-5, with 10 bases lining up with TRBD1. This CDR3 contains 18 residues. In germline, CDR1 is MNHEY, CDR2 SMNVEV (reference sequence). J lost 1 base, V lost 5 bases, and 13 bases had no gene match. The CDR3 loop is CASSSFDPGTGAQETQYF. The CDR3 DNA is TGTGCCAGCAGTAGTTTTGATCCCGGGACAGGGGCCCAAGAGACCCAGTACTTC.

This clone was detected once. V is TRBV6-5 and J is TRBJ2-2; possibly TRBD1 for D (5 bases). This CDR3 comprises 13 residues. The V end was cut by 6 bases, the J end by 7 bases, with 12 bases between. Germline lookup yields CDR1 MNHEY and CDR2 SVGAGI. Here the CDR3 DNA reads TGTGCCAGCAGCCTATCTCAGGGCGGGGAGCTGTTTTTT. Its protein product is CASSLSQGGELFF.

V and J are TRBV28 and TRBJ2-7, with 8 nucleotides matching TRBD1. Germline loops: CDR1 MDHEN, CDR2 SYDVKM. Trimming removed 5 bases from V and 2 bases from J; junction bases left unmatched: 5. The CDR3 extends over 14 amino acids. This CDR3 is CASSRQGQTYEQYF. The CDR3 region has the DNA TGTGCCAGCAGTAGACAGGGGCAAACCTACGAGCAGTACTTC.

The CDR3 nucleotides are TGTGCCAGCAGCGCTAGCGGGAGAGGTAACGATGAGCAGTTCTTC. Its protein is CASSASGRGNDEQFF. The V call is TRBV9, the J call TRBJ2-1; TRBD2 matches at 10 bases. The V gene's germline CDR1 is SGDLS and CDR2 YYNGEE. Trimming took 3 bases from V and 8 from J; bases not matched to a gene: 8. The CDR3 is made up of 15 amino acids.

This clone showed up just a few times. The chain has TRBV7-9 and TRBJ2-4; TRBD2 matches 11 bases. CDR3 size: 16 residues. Trimming took 1 base from V and 11 from J; bases not matched to a gene: 10. From germline, CDR1 is SEHNR and CDR2 FQNEAQ (reference sequence). The CDR3 region is CASSLGASGGSNLQYF. DNA for the CDR3: TGTGCCAGCAGCTTAGGGGCTAGCGGGGGGTCTAACCTTCAGTACTTC.

The chain has TRBV7-9 and TRBJ1-5, with 9 bases that match TRBD1. The germline gives CDR1 SEHNR, CDR2 FQNEAQ (reference sequence). The J segment lost 4 bases and the V segment lost 1 base, leaving 11 bases of the junction unmatched. The length of the CDR3 is 18 residues. As DNA, the CDR3 is TGTGCCAGCAGCTTAGTGGCAAGTCGGGACAGGGAAAATCAGCCCCAGCATTTT. Translating it yields CASSLVASRDRENQPQHF.

The chain carries TRBV5-6 and TRBJ2-5, with TRBD2 identical over 11 bases. The DNA end is a closer match to TRBJ2-7, so the J assignment may be wrong. This CDR3 contains 14 residues. Germline CDR1 and CDR2: SGHDT and YYEEEE. In DNA form, the CDR3 reads TGTGCCAGCAGAGCCGGGACTAGCGGCTACGAGCAGTACTTC. It specifies CASRAGTSGYEQYF.

The table lists this clone with a few counts. DNA of the CDR3: TGCAGCGTTCCAAATTCTGAAAGACGGGATGGCTACACCTTC. Protein sequence: CSVPNSERRDGYTF. The chain uses TRBV29-1 and TRBJ1-2; D remains ambiguous. This CDR3 contains 14 residues. The germline V gene has CDR1 SQVTM and CDR2 ANQGSEA. V shed 5 bases and J shed 6 bases, with 19 bases lying between them.

This clone was observed a few times. The chain recombines TRBV27 with TRBJ2-7, with TRBD2 matching over 10 bases. Per germline, CDR1 MNHEY and CDR2 SMNVEV (reference sequence). The CDR3 runs to 17 residues. J was trimmed by 3 bases and V by 4 bases; bases with no gene match: 12. The CDR3 DNA sequence: TGTGCCAGCAGTTCCACGAATTCTCTAGCGGGAGTCTACGAGCAGTACTTC. This encodes CASSSTNSLAGVYEQYF.

V usage is TRBV7-3 and J usage is TRBJ2-2, with D maybe TRBD2 (7 bases). The CDR3 runs 15 residues. The germline CDR1 and CDR2 sequences are SGHTA and FQGTGA. Between the trimmed V and J ends, which lost 4 bases and 0 bases, there was a span of 9 bases. The CDR3 nucleotides are TGTGCCAGCAGCTCCGGGGGGCCGAACACCGGGGAGCTGTTTTTT. As protein: CASSSGGPNTGELFF.

This chain joins TRBV29-1 and TRBJ2-2, with D uncertain. This CDR3 comprises 13 residues. V dropped 6 bases and J dropped 0 bases, with 8 bases sitting between them. CDR1 and CDR2 (germline): SQVTM, ANQGSEA. CDR3: CSVSGANTGELFF. The CDR3 DNA follows: TGCAGCGTATCAGGCGCGAACACCGGGGAGCTGTTTTTT.

The chain is built from TRBV5-1 and TRBJ1-1; no clear D gene. CDR1 is SGHRS, CDR2 YFSETQ, per germline. CDR3 size: 13 residues. V was trimmed by 0 bases and J by 10 bases, leaving 13 bases between them. In DNA, the CDR3 is TGCGCCAGCAGCTTGGACGTGGGAGGTGCAGCTTTCTTT. As protein: CASSLDVGGAAFF.

CDR3 nucleotide sequence: TGTGCCAGCACGTCTATCGGACAAGGTGCCGCCGGGGAGCTGTTTTTT. As protein: CASTSIGQGAAGELFF. The J gene is TRBJ2-2, the V gene TRBV28; maybe TRBD1 (5 bases). V shed 7 bases and J shed 6 bases, with 21 bases lying between them. This CDR3 region has 16 residues. The germline gives CDR1 MDHEN, CDR2 SYDVKM.

This chain joins TRBV28 and TRBJ2-4; 7 bases agree with TRBD1. The CDR3 contains 15 residues. Unmatched junction bases numbered 7, after V lost 5 bases and J lost 3 bases. Germline CDR1 reads MDHEN; CDR2 reads SYDVKM. The CDR3 is CASSINRGLKNIQYF. CDR3 nucleotides: TGTGCCAGCAGTATCAACAGGGGCCTCAAAAACATTCAGTACTTC.